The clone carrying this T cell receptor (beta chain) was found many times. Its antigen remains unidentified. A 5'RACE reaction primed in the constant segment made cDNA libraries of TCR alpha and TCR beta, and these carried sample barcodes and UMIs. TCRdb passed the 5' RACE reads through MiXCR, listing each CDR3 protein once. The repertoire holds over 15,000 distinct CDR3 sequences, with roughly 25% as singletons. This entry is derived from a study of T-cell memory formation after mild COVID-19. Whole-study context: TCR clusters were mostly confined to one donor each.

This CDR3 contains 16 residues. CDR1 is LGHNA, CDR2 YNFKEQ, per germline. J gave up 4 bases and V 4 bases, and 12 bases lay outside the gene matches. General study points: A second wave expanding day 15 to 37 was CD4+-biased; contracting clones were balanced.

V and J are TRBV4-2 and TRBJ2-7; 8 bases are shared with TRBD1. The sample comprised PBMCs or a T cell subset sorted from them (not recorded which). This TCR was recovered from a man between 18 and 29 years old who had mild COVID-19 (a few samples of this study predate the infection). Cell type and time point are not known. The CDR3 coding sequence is TGTGCCAGCAGCCGCGTCGGGACAGGAATTATTTACGAGCAGTACTTC. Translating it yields CASSRVGTGIIYEQYF.